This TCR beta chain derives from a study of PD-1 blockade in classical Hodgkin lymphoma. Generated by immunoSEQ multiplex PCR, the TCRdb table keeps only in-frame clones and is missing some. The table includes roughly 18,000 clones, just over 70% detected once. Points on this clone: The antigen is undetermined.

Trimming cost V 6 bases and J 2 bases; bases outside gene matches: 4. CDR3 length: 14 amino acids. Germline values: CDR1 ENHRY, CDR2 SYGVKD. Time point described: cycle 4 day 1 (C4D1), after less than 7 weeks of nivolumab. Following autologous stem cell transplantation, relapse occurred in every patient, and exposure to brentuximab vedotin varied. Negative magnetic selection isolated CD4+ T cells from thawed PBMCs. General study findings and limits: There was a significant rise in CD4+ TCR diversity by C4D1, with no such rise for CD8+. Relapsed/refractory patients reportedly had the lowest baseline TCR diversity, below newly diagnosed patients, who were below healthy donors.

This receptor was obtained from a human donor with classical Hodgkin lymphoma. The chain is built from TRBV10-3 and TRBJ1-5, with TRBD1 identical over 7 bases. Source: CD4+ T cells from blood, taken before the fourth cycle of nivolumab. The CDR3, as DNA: TGTGCCATCAGCCCCGGACAGGGCAATCAGCCCCAGCATTTT. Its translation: CAISPGQGNQPQHF.